This TCR beta chain stems from a study of CD8 T cells in Susac syndrome (dated by TCRdb to about 2019). Regarding the complete study: Repertoire sequencing was used to test whether CD8+ T cell activation and differentiation in Susac syndrome was antigen driven.

RNA was extracted with the RNeasy kit and roughly 0.45 to 1 ug was reverse transcribed using random hexamers. The immunoSEQ multiplex PCR assay, covering 54 Vbeta and 13 Jbeta segments, was used to amplify TCR beta CDR3 regions. To correct PCR amplification bias, a synthetic template baseline was used for both primer optimization and computational correction. The source study handled its data this way. Reads were annotated to V, D and J genes per IMGT and analyzed with immunoSEQ Analyzer, keeping only productive sequences. Clonality was computed as one minus Shannon entropy normalized by log2 of the number of productive unique sequences. For each patient and control, public and private clones were evaluated among the 100 most prevalent clones. Clones were defined as Susac-specific if absent from the healthy and MS cohorts, from 1052 published viral clones and from other ImmuneACCESS disease sequences. TCRdb reprocessing: public reads trimmed at Q25 with fastp, clones called with MiXCR, in-frame beta chains kept. Each entry is one CDR3 protein sequence, shown with its most common DNA and genes. TCRdb's processing, not the authors' own work, is the source of the V and J calls. The sample table holds approximately 230,000 distinct CDR3 sequences, of which about 94% were seen once. The ten largest make up around 0.07% of the sample.

High-throughput TCR beta sequencing profiled peripheral blood CD8+ and CD4+ T cells from healthy donors, Susac syndrome patients and multiple sclerosis patients. Multiple sclerosis controls were treatment-naive patients with stable or active relapsing-remitting disease fulfilling revised McDonald criteria. Bulk CD8+ and CD4+ T cells were purified by magnetic negative isolation, whereas CD8+ TEMRA cells were enriched by FACS. Blood was drawn into EDTA tubes, processed within 24 hours, and PBMCs were isolated by density gradient centrifugation. PBMCs intended for TCR sequencing were frozen in liquid nitrogen and were later thawed in a 37 degrees C water bath. Purity of sorted or isolated CD4+, CD8+ and CD8+ TEMRA cells was at least 90%. The germline V gene (reference sequence) provides CDR1 DFQATT and CDR2 SNEGSKA. The CDR3 runs 15 amino acids, cysteine and phenylalanine included. Only CDR3 DNA is held: 45 bases, read in frame from base 1. Trimming removed 0 bases from V and 0 bases from J, leaving 11 bases between the germline ends.

Study-wide conclusions, independent of this receptor: The number of individuals in the TCR sequencing and HLA analysis was recognized as being relatively small.

As concerns this clonotype: Its antigen remains undetermined. No base-level quality is on record; no much larger clone is a single base apart.

The sequenced material came from CD4+ T cells from PBMCs. The source is a human donor with multiple sclerosis. The rearrangement combines TRBV20-1 with TRBJ1-1, with the identity of the D gene unclear. The nucleotides are TGCAGTGCTAGAGATCTTCGTACGCTGAACACTGAAGCTTTCTTT. This codes for CSARDLRTLNTEAFF.